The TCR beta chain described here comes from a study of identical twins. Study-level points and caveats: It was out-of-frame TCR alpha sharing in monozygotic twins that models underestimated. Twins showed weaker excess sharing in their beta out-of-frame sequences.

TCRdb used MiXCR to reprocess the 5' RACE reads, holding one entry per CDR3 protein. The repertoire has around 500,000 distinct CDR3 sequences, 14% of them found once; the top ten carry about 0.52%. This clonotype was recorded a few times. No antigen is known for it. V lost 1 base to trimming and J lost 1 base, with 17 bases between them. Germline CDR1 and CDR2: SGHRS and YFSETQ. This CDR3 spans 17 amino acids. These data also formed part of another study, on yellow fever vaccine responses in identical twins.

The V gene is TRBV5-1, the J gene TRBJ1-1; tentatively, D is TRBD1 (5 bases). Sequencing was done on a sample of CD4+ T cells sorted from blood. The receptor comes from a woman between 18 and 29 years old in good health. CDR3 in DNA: TGCGCCAGCAGCTTGTTTGGGGGAGGATCCGGGAACACTGAAGCTTTCTTT. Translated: CASSLFGGGSGNTEAFF.